These 25 T cell receptor beta chains were all obtained from the same sample, sequenced in a study of tumor-infiltrating lymphocytes in primary liver carcinoma. Co-extraction yielded RNA and DNA from approximately 20-30 mg of unsorted bulk tissue. The input was approximately 500 ng total RNA; TCR beta cDNA was made from it with a constant-region primer. Modified slightly, ARM-PCR produced TCR beta libraries over three nested multiplex PCR rounds. Running around 9 cycles apiece, the first two PCR rounds relied on TRBV1-TRBV30 forward primers together with a C-beta reverse primer. TCRdb recomputed calls from the multiplex PCR reads with MiXCR, one row per CDR3 protein. Counted here are about 100,000 distinct CDR3 sequences, about two thirds occurring once; the ten biggest clones make up approximately 12%. Material for sequencing was liver tumor tissue from sampling region 2. Subset described: tumor region T2, inferior pole. These receptors all stem from a woman aged 55-70 years with primary liver carcinoma and hepatitis B virus infection.

Judged by abundance, this clonotype is medium-sized (0.01 to 0.1%). CDR3 amino acids: CASSLDLWDTENTGELFF. The CDR3, as DNA: TGTGCCAGCAGCTTAGATCTCTGGGACACAGAGAACACCGGGGAGCTGTTTTTT. The chain joins TRBV11-3 to TRBJ2-2, with a weak D call TRBD1 (6 bases). Germline lookup yields CDR1 SGHNT and CDR2 YENEEA. Trimming removed 0 bases from V and 1 base from J, with 15 bases in between. The CDR3 runs 18 residues.

The chain links TRBV11-2 to TRBJ2-7; TRBD1 might be the D (5 bases). CDR3 size: 14 residues. Germline V lookup: CDR1 SGHAT, CDR2 FQNNGV. The V end was cut by 4 bases, the J end by 3 bases, with 13 bases between. The CDR3 DNA reads as TGTGCCAGCAGCTCGCGTAACAGGAACTACGAGCAGTACTTC. Amino acid sequence: CASSSRNRNYEQYF. The full variable domain, with the rest looked up from reference TRBV11-2 and TRBJ2-7, is EAGVAQSPRYKIIEKRQSVAFWCNPISGHATLYWYQQILGQGPKLLIQFQNNGVVDDSQLPKDRFSAERLKGVDSTLKIQPAKLEDSAVYLCASSSRNRNYEQYFGPGTRLTVT.

As to this clonotype: The final CDR3 position lacks the conserved phenylalanine or tryptophan, pointing to a likely read error. The V call is TRBV6-6, the J call TRBJ1-2; no reliable D call. The CDR3 consists of 13 residues. CDR1 MNHNY and CDR2 SVGAGI come from the germline V gene (reference sequence). CDR3 DNA sequence: TGTGCCAGCTGTTACTCCCTTGAGGAAATCTACACCTTA. It codes for CASCYSLEEIYTL.

The chain couples TRBV18 to TRBJ2-1; TRBD1 might be the D (6 bases). V gave up 6 bases and J gave up 2 bases, with 14 bases separating them. The length of the CDR3 is 15 residues. Germline CDR1 and CDR2: KGHSH and LQKENI. CDR3 sequence (DNA): TGTGCCAGCTCTCTCAACAGGGACACCTACAATGAGCAGTTCTTC. Its translation is CASSLNRDTYNEQFF. The whole variable domain, remainder taken from reference TRBV18 and TRBJ2-1, is NAGVMQNPRHLVRRRGQEARLRCSPMKGHSHVYWYRQLPEEGLKFMVYLQKENIIDESGMPKERFSAEFPKEGPSILRIQQVVRGDSAAYFCASSLNRDTYNEQFFGPGTRLTVL.

A word on this clonotype: Sequence at one end of the junction differs from germline and may be a read error. The chain is built from TRBV29-1 and TRBJ1-1; D is unclear. CDR3 length equals 11 residues. Germline V gene data show CDR1 as SQVTM and CDR2 as ANQGSEA. CDR3 nucleotide sequence: TGCAGCGTTCGCGTGGGCTCTGAAGCTCTCTTT. It specifies CSVRVGSEALF.

Regarding this clonotype: A read error may produce the germline difference seen at one junction end. V and J are TRBV5-6 and TRBJ2-7; TRBD2 agrees at 7 bases. The V gene's germline CDR1 is SGHDT and CDR2 YYEEEE. This CDR3 contains 15 residues. CDR3 in DNA: TGTGCCAGCAGCTCCAGGATAGCGGGCTCCTGCGAGCAGTACTTC. This gives the protein CASSSRIAGSCEQYF. Full variable domain (missing parts from reference TRBV5-6 and TRBJ2-7): DAGVTQSPTHLIKTRGQQVTLRCSPKSGHDTVSWYQQALGQGPQFIFQYYEEEERQRGNFPDRFSGHQFPNYSSELNVNALLLGDSALYLCASSSRIAGSCEQYFGPGTRLTVT.

This clonotype appeared many times. V gene TRBV28 combines with J gene TRBJ2-1; D is perhaps TRBD2 (6 bases). The V gene lost 5 bases and the J gene lost 0 bases, with 14 bases spanning the gap. This CDR3 spans 16 amino acids. In germline, CDR1 is MDHEN, CDR2 SYDVKM. The CDR3 bases are TGTGCCAGCAGTACATCTAGCGCGAGCTCCTACAATGAGCAGTTCTTC. Translating gives CASSTSSASSYNEQFF. Full variable domain (rest looked up from reference TRBV28 and TRBJ2-1): DVKVTQSSRYLVKRTGEKVFLECVQDMDHENMFWYRQDPGLGLRLIYFSYDVKMKEKGDIPEGYSVSREKKERFSLILESASTNQTSMYLCASSTSSASSYNEQFFGPGTRLTVL.

About this clonotype: Mismatch with germline at one junction end may stem from a read error. This chain uses TRBV11-2 with TRBJ2-2, with a weak D call TRBD2 (6 bases). From germline, CDR1 is SGHAT and CDR2 FQNNGV. The length of the CDR3 is 14 residues. For the CDR3, the DNA is TGTGCCTGCAGCTTGAGGGGAACGGCCCGGGAGCTATTTTTT. This codes for CACSLRGTARELFF.

Of note for this clonotype: Germline is not matched at one junction end, which may reflect a read error. The CDR3 reads CASSLIGTGNSPIRF. The CDR3 bases are TGTGCCAGCAGTCTTATCGGGACAGGGAATTCACCCATCCGCTTT. V gene TRBV6-5 combines with J gene TRBJ1-6, with 9 bases identical to TRBD1. The CDR3 covers 15 residues. Germline-derived CDR1 and CDR2 are MNHEY and SVGAGI.

The chain employs TRBV6-1 and TRBJ2-7, with D tentatively TRBD1 or TRBD2 (5 bases each). Trimming took off 11 bases at V and 5 bases at J, with 22 bases between the two ends. Germline V gene data show CDR1 as MNHNS and CDR2 as SASEGT. The CDR3 loop spans 14 amino acids. This CDR3 is CACTGGRGSDEQYF. The CDR3, as DNA: TGTGCCTGCACTGGAGGAAGGGGCTCGGACGAGCAGTACTTC.

This clonotype was seen once. This chain joins TRBV7-9 and TRBJ2-1; tentative D call: TRBD2 (6 bases). Per germline, CDR1 SEHNR and CDR2 FQNEAQ (reference sequence). The CDR3 length is 16 residues. V was trimmed by 5 bases and J by 8 bases, leaving 22 bases between them. This CDR3 is CASSQLTAHTGDEQFF. CDR3 nucleotides: TGTGCCAGCAGCCAATTGACGGCACACACGGGGGATGAGCAGTTCTTC.

Of note for this clonotype: This may be a read error: a much more frequent sequence differs by one nucleotide. The CDR3 DNA reads as TGTGCCAGCAAAATAGGGGTCGATGTCGAAGCTTTCTTT. Translated, it gives CASKIGVDVEAFF. The chain carries TRBV28 and TRBJ1-1; possibly TRBD1 for D (5 bases). The CDR3 totals 13 residues. V dropped 7 bases and J dropped 8 bases, with 17 bases sitting between them. CDR1 and CDR2 (germline): MDHEN, SYDVKM.

This clonotype was detected ten times or more. The chain joins TRBV10-3 to TRBJ2-2; weak D call: TRBD2 (5 bases). The ends were cut back, 6 bases at V and 0 bases at J, with 11 bases in the middle. Germline values: CDR1 ENHRY, CDR2 SYGVKD. The CDR3 consists of 15 residues. CDR3 in amino acids: CAIRGAETNTGELFF. CDR3 sequence (DNA): TGTGCCATCAGGGGAGCGGAAACGAACACCGGGGAGCTGTTTTTT.

In its sample, this clonotype was seen once. V usage is TRBV11-2 and J usage is TRBJ1-1; D perhaps matches TRBD1 (5 bases). CDR1 SGHAT and CDR2 FQNNGV come from the germline V gene. This CDR3 region has 11 residues. In DNA, the CDR3 is TGTACCATCGGGGGGTGGACTGAAGCTTTCTTT. It translates to CTIGGWTEAFF.

Points on this clonotype: Its ends do not fully match the called genes, so a read error is possible. This chain joins TRBV5-1 and TRBJ1-1, with D possibly matching TRBD1 (6 bases). This CDR3 has 14 residues. CDR1 and CDR2 from the germline V gene are SGHRS and YFSETQ. The CDR3 coding sequence is TGCGCCAGCAGCCCTAGGACAGCGTACACTGAAGTTTTCTTT. Encoded protein: CASSPRTAYTEVFF.

With regard to this clonotype: A read error may explain this, as a much larger clone is one base away. The rearrangement links TRBV6-1 to TRBJ2-5, with no clear D. The V gene's germline CDR1 is MNHNS and CDR2 SASEGT. This CDR3 comprises 10 residues. CDR3 nucleotides: TGTGCCAGCAGGGAAGAGACCCCGTACTTC. The encoded protein is CASREETPYF.

The chain couples TRBV28 to TRBJ1-1; D remains unclear. The CDR3 loop spans 12 amino acids. V was cut by 2 bases and J by 11 bases, with 12 bases left in between. The germline CDR1 and CDR2 sequences are MDHEN and SYDVKM. In DNA form, the CDR3 reads TGTGCCAGCAGTTTACGGGCACTCGAGGCTTTCTTT. Translation gives CASSLRALEAFF.

Notes on this clonotype: A junction boundary mismatches the germline segment, possibly from a read error. This sequence joins TRBV4-1 and TRBJ1-4; tentative D call: TRBD1 (6 bases). The CDR3 covers 15 residues. The germline CDR1 and CDR2 sequences are MGHRA and YSYEKL. For the CDR3, the DNA is TGTGCCAGCAGCCGAAACCCTGGACAGAGCGAAAAACTGTTTTTT. Residues: CASSRNPGQSEKLFF.

As regards this clonotype: The junction departs from germline at one end; a sequencing error may be responsible. This chain joins TRBV11-3 and TRBJ2-1, with D uncertain. Germline V gives CDR1 SGHNT, CDR2 YENEEA. The CDR3 sequence is 12 residues long. CDR3 nucleotides: TGCGCCAGTAGCATAACAACCTTTAGGCAGTTCTTC. Translation gives CASSITTFRQFF.

A remark on this clonotype: It is likely a read error, because the conserved phenylalanine at the end of the CDR3 is missing. The DNA is left out, because the CDR3 cannot be placed on it with certainty; the CDR3 is given as TCRdb lists it. The chain joins TRBV4-2 to TRBJ2-1. Germline loops: CDR1 LGHNA, CDR2 YNFKEQ. The CDR3 spans 15 amino acids, including both terminal residues. CDR3 protein: CASSQVPSSYNEQFL.

This chain joins TRBV5-1 and TRBJ2-3, with 10 bases matching TRBD2. Trimming cost V 3 bases and J 2 bases; bases outside gene matches: 6. CDR3 length: 16 amino acids. Germline V gives CDR1 SGHRS, CDR2 YFSETQ. DNA for the CDR3: TGCGCCAGCAGCTCCCGGACTAGCGGCATCACAGATACGCAGTATTTT. Translated: CASSSRTSGITDTQYF.

Worth noting for this clonotype: At one of its ends the junction is not consistent with the germline gene, which may arise from a read error. This chain connects TRBV4-1 to TRBJ2-3; D gene uncertain. Per germline, CDR1 MGHRA and CDR2 YSYEKL. The CDR3 covers 14 residues. Here the CDR3 reads CACSQTIGKDTQYF. The CDR3, as DNA: TGCGCCTGCAGCCAGACGATCGGAAAAGATACGCAGTATTTT.

Note on this clonotype: One end of the junction fails to match germline, which may point to a read error. The V call is TRBV28, the J call TRBJ1-2, with 7 bases lining up with TRBD1. The CDR3 extends over 13 amino acids. Germline V lookup: CDR1 MDHEN, CDR2 SYDVKM. CDR3 sequence (DNA): TGTGCCAGCAGCCCAAACAGGGGTAGTGGCTACAACTTC. Encoded protein: CASSPNRGSGYNF.

This chain links TRBV12-3 or TRBV12-4 with TRBJ2-5; TRBD2 agrees at 9 bases. There are 14 residues in the CDR3. Germline trimming cut 5 bases from V and 7 bases from J; bases unmatched to any gene: 8. The CDR3: CASSPSSGKGTQYF. The CDR3 DNA is TGTGCCAGCAGTCCATCTAGCGGGAAAGGGACCCAGTACTTC.

This clonotype was seen many times. The J gene is TRBJ1-3, the V gene TRBV4-1; TRBD1 might be the D (5 bases). The CDR3 is 16 residues long. V was shortened by 4 bases and J by 0 bases, with 13 bases between the two germline ends. Germline V gene data show CDR1 as MGHRA and CDR2 as YSYEKL. CDR3 residues: CASSRQPGDSGNTIYF. CDR3 DNA sequence: TGCGCCAGCAGCCGACAGCCGGGGGACTCTGGAAACACCATATATTTT.